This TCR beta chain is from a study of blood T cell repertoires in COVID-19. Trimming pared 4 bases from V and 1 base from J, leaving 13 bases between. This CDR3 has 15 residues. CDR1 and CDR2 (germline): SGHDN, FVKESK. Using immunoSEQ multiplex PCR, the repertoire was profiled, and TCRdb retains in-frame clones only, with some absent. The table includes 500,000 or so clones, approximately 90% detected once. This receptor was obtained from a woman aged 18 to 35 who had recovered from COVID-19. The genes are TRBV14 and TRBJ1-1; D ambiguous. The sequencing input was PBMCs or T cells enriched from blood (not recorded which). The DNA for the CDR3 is TGTGCCAGCAGCCTTTGGGCGGAGGGGAACACTGAAGCTTTCTTT. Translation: CASSLWAEGNTEAFF.